A single sample is the source of the 17 T cell receptor beta chains below, sequenced in a study of a mutant IDH1 vaccine in newly diagnosed glioma. These receptors have no identified antigens. Time point denoted: week 23, last vaccination. Alongside topical imiquimod, each dose of vaccine comprised 300 ug of mutant IDH1 20-mer peptide. The table came from immunoSEQ multiplex PCR; TCRdb's copy has only in-frame clones and leaves some out. The table has approximately 44,000 clones, roughly 90% seen once; the top ten hold 3.5% to 4%. Material: PBMCs, obtained from a glioma patient whose treatment included an IDH1 peptide vaccine. These receptors originate from a man in his fifties with glioma.

This clone was picked up a small number of times. The V gene is TRBV7-9, the J gene TRBJ1-1; no clear D. The CDR3 is made up of 13 amino acids. The V and J ends lost 3 bases and 1 base respectively, with 6 bases between them. Germline loops: CDR1 SEHNR, CDR2 FQNEAQ (reference sequence). Written as DNA, the CDR3 is TGTGCCAGCAGCTTCTTGGAGAACACTGAAGCTTTCTTT. Protein product: CASSFLENTEAFF.

The rearrangement uses TRBV5-1 and TRBJ2-7; D not certain. From germline, CDR1 is SGHRS and CDR2 YFSETQ. The CDR3 sequence is 13 residues long. The V and J ends lost 5 bases and 0 bases respectively, with 9 bases between them. Here the CDR3 DNA reads TGCGCCAGCAGAGGGCAACTCTCCTACGAGCAGTACTTC. Its translation is CASRGQLSYEQYF. Complete variable domain (other parts from reference TRBV5-1 and TRBJ2-7): KAGVTQTPRYLIKTRGQQVTLSCSPISGHRSVSWYQQTPGQGLQFLFEYFSETQRNKGNFPGRFSGRQFSNSRSEMNVSTLELGDSALYLCASRGQLSYEQYFGPGTRLTVT.

The V call is TRBV4-3, the J call TRBJ1-1, with 11 nucleotides matching TRBD1. CDR3 length: 14 residues. CDR1 and CDR2 from the germline V gene are LGHNA and YSLEER. The ends lost 6 bases at V and 7 bases at J; junction bases unmatched: 7. The chain's CDR3 is CASSAGTGGFEAFF. As DNA, the CDR3 is TGCGCCAGCAGTGCCGGGACAGGGGGTTTTGAAGCTTTCTTT.

V is TRBV29-1 and J is TRBJ2-2; 7 bases map to TRBD2. The CDR3 sequence is 18 residues long. V lost 1 base and J lost 5; bases outside the gene matches: 16. Germline V lookup: CDR1 SQVTM, CDR2 ANQGSEA. CDR3 sequence reads: CSVEVMGLGLGITGELFF. Written as DNA, the CDR3 is TGCAGCGTTGAAGTAATGGGACTTGGACTAGGGATAACCGGGGAGCTGTTTTTT.

This clone came up once. CDR3 protein: CAGRGAWNTGELFF. The CDR3 DNA sequence: TGTGCCGGTAGGGGGGCATGGAACACCGGGGAGCTGTTTTTT. This chain uses TRBV4-2 with TRBJ2-2; the D gene could be TRBD1 or TRBD2 (6 bases each). With 11 bases removed from V and 1 base from J, the gap between germline ends came to 14 bases. Germline CDR1 is LGHNA and CDR2 is YNFKEQ. The CDR3 consists of 14 residues.

This chain joins TRBV9 and TRBJ2-5, with a weak D call TRBD1 (5 bases). The ends were cut back, 0 bases at V and 2 bases at J, with 14 bases in the middle. CDR3 size: 16 residues. The germline V gene has CDR1 SGDLS and CDR2 YYNGEE. In DNA, the CDR3 is TGTGCCAGCAGCGTAGGACGTGGGGCTGTACAAGAGACCCAGTACTTC. Amino acid sequence: CASSVGRGAVQETQYF.

The rearrangement uses TRBV6-5 and TRBJ2-7, with no clear D. Germline CDR1 MNHEY, CDR2 SVGAGI. V lost 5 bases, J lost 4 bases, and 12 bases lay in between. The CDR3 sequence is 13 residues long. CDR3 bases: TGTGCCAGCAGTCCCTGGGGTCAGTACGAGCAGTACTTC. This translates into CASSPWGQYEQYF.

The rearrangement links TRBV29-1 to TRBJ2-2, with 8 bases identical to TRBD2. Unmatched junction bases numbered 3, after V lost 2 bases and J lost 1 base. The V gene's germline CDR1 is SQVTM and CDR2 ANQGSEA. CDR3 length: 15 residues. Here the CDR3 DNA reads TGCAGCGTTGAAAGTAGCGGGGTGAACACCGGGGAGCTGTTTTTT. Amino acids: CSVESSGVNTGELFF.

The chain links TRBV19 to TRBJ1-5, with a tentative D call TRBD1 (6 bases). Germline-derived CDR1 and CDR2 are LNHDA and SQIVND (reference sequence). V was pared by 6 bases and J by 1 base, with 16 bases between. The CDR3 runs to 16 residues. The CDR3 is CASREDDRLSNQPQHF. The DNA for the CDR3 is TGTGCCAGTAGGGAAGATGACAGGTTGAGCAATCAGCCCCAGCATTTT.

CDR3 sequence reads: CASSWDTARSDYNEQFF. CDR3 DNA sequence: TGTGCCAGCAGCTGGGATACGGCCAGGTCCGACTACAATGAGCAGTTCTTC. The chain employs TRBV5-5 and TRBJ2-1; D is undetermined. Between the trimmed V and J ends, which lost 3 bases and 3 bases, there was a span of 19 bases. Per the germline V gene, CDR1 is SGHKS and CDR2 is YYEKEE (reference sequence). This CDR3 contains 17 residues.

This rearrangement joins TRBV7-8 to TRBJ1-5; no reliable D call. This CDR3 has 15 residues. Deletions cut 1 base from V and 0 bases from J, with 7 bases between. CDR1 SGHVS and CDR2 FQNEAQ come from the germline V gene. The CDR3, as DNA: TGTGCCAGCAGCTTAGTGGCGGATAGCAATCAGCCCCAGCATTTT. Protein product: CASSLVADSNQPQHF.

This chain uses TRBV5-1 with TRBJ1-1, with 9 bases lining up with TRBD1. Per the germline V gene, CDR1 is SGHRS and CDR2 is YFSETQ. J was trimmed by 0 bases and V by 2 bases; bases with no gene match: 2. The CDR3 is 15 amino acids. The CDR3: CASSFDRGMNTEAFF. CDR3 coding DNA: TGCGCCAGCAGCTTCGACAGGGGGATGAACACTGAAGCTTTCTTT.

V and J are TRBV4-1 and TRBJ2-7; perhaps D is TRBD1 or TRBD2 (5 bases each). Trimming took 4 bases from V and 1 from J, leaving 8 bases between them. Germline CDR1 and CDR2: MGHRA and YSYEKL. The CDR3 loop spans 13 amino acids. CDR3 nucleotide sequence: TGCGCCAGCAGCCGAGGGGCTTCCTACGAGCAGTACTTC. Its translation: CASSRGASYEQYF.

This chain joins TRBV5-1 and TRBJ2-1; D is undetermined. CDR1 is SGHRS, CDR2 YFSETQ, per germline. Between the trimmed V and J ends, which lost 2 bases and 4 bases, there was a span of 4 bases. CDR3 length: 12 amino acids. CDR3 in amino acids: CASSLQYNEQFF. The CDR3 DNA sequence: TGCGCCAGCAGCTTACAGTACAATGAGCAGTTCTTC.

This clone was observed a handful of times. The chain combines TRBV27 with TRBJ1-1; TRBD1 agrees at 7 bases. Germline V lookup: CDR1 MNHEY, CDR2 SMNVEV (reference sequence). With 5 bases clipped from V and 6 bases from J, the junction kept 9 bases outside the gene matches. The CDR3 length is 14 residues. The CDR3 protein is CASSIETGLAEAFF. The CDR3, as DNA: TGTGCCAGCAGTATCGAGACAGGGCTTGCTGAAGCTTTCTTT.

This clone was seen a few times. The chain uses TRBV7-9 and TRBJ1-1; D gene ambiguous. V lost 5 bases and J 4 bases, leaving 11 bases between the germline ends. The CDR3 spans 13 residues. Per germline, CDR1 SEHNR and CDR2 FQNEAQ (reference sequence). CDR3 sequence (DNA): TGTGCCAGCAGCCCCCCCGGAGGCACTGAAGCTTTCTTT. Translating gives CASSPPGGTEAFF.

The rearrangement joins TRBV5-1 to TRBJ2-3, with TRBD2 matching over 7 bases. The CDR3 extends over 15 amino acids. The ends lost 5 bases at V and 1 base at J; junction bases unmatched: 7. Germline values: CDR1 SGHRS, CDR2 YFSETQ. CDR3 in DNA: TGCGCCAGCAGTCCCGGTGGGGGGGGCACAGATACGCAGTATTTT. Its protein is CASSPGGGGTDTQYF. Full variable domain (rest looked up from reference TRBV5-1 and TRBJ2-3): KAGVTQTPRYLIKTRGQQVTLSCSPISGHRSVSWYQQTPGQGLQFLFEYFSETQRNKGNFPGRFSGRQFSNSRSEMNVSTLELGDSALYLCASSPGGGGTDTQYFGPGTRLTVL.